Detailed here is one T cell receptor (beta chain). Its binding antigen is unknown. Base qualities are not at hand, and no much larger clone is one base apart. Interpreted using the paper, the time point label stands for: about 28 days (+/-7) after the second vaccine dose. AZD1222 recipients whose second dose came at about 4 weeks and those whose second dose came at about 12 weeks were combined into one group, since spike-specific TCR depth and breadth did not differ between the two schedules. Vaccinee samples came from UK trials COV001 and COV002, including a single-blind randomized controlled phase 2/3 trial of AZD1222 (ChAdOx1 nCoV-19) in healthy adults. Trial participant PBMC samples were collected at day 0 and day 28 after the second dose for TCRbeta chain sequencing. The CDR3 regions of human TCRbeta chains were analyzed by immunosequencing. The published analysis was carried out like this. TCRs in the repertoires were compared against a reference library of SARS-CoV-2-specific TCRs that had been generated with the MIRA antigen-specificity platform. Breadth was defined as the fraction of unique TCRs that were SARS-CoV-2-associated, and depth was defined as the fraction of total T cells that were SARS-CoV-2-associated. Using the MIRA data, each spike-specific TCR was assigned both to the spike region to which the TCR was reactive and to a CD4 or CD8 class. Log10-transformed breadth and depth values were compared by one-way ANOVA with Sidak's multiple comparisons tests. TCRdb took this table from immuneACCESS and kept in-frame rearrangements with V and J called. Such tables lack part of the clones; where checked against another copy, unresolved V genes explain under half of the gap, and the rest is unexplained. The DNA was the basis for D and trimming; V, J and clone size are from that table. The sample contains tens of thousands of clones, roughly 88% of them found a single time. The top ten clones comprise about 3.4% of the sample.

The sample belongs to a study of T cell responses to AZD1222 COVID-19 vaccine (TCRdb year 2021). About the investigation overall: A total of 233 trial participants underwent TCR sequencing, of whom some 210 received two doses of AZD1222 and about 25 received two doses of the MenACWY control vaccine. Trial participants were enrolled by age into subgroups of 18-55, 56-69 and 70-plus years, and 148, 28 and 57 TCR-sequenced participants, respectively, were included in these subgroups. The research as a whole found: A significant rise in spike-specific TCR breadth and depth was observed after two AZD1222 doses relative to day 0 and relative to MenACWY recipients. Conclusions about previously exposed vaccinees are limited because only a handful of AZD1222 recipients were SARS-CoV-2 seropositive at baseline. In the small 56-69-year group, the increase in depth fell short of significance, most likely because of low power. Most participants were white British and females outnumbered males, and the authors suggested that clonal diversity may have been underestimated. Because no day 14 peak-response samples were available, repertoires were characterized only after the peak T cell response. Epitopes outside the regions mutated in the B.1.351 and B.1.1.7 variants were reportedly recognized by nearly half of the unique spike-specific TCRs. Vaccine-associated CD4 TCRs spanned the whole spike protein, with dominant responses in regions 160-218 and 743-854.

The source is an adult who received the AZD1222 COVID-19 vaccine. The source material was peripheral blood, sampled 28 days after the second AZD1222 dose.

This receptor carries the CDR3 CASGLDPTGDSGNTIYF. The DNA sequence is as follows: TGTGCTAGTGGTTTGGACCCGACAGGCGACTCTGGAAACACCATATATTTT. The chain is made from TRBV12-5 and TRBJ1-3, with TRBD1 as a weak D call on 6 bases. The V end loses 1 base and the J end loses 0 bases, and a stretch of 13 bases separates them. Including the terminal cysteine and phenylalanine, the CDR3 comprises 17 residues. Only the CDR3 region is kept as DNA, spanning 51 bases read in frame from base 1. CDR1 and CDR2 were assigned from the germline V gene as LGHNT and FRNRAP.